This T cell receptor beta chain was profiled in a study of shared clonotypes between healthy human individuals. Study conclusions and caveats: The diversity represented, both genetic and in exposure history, was limited by few donors.

Libraries were prepared by immunoSEQ multiplex PCR; TCRdb keeps only in-frame clonotypes and omits some of them. The profile shows about half a million clones, around 74% of them singletons. Details on this clone: Antigen unknown.

The CDR3 contains 13 residues. V dropped 3 bases and J dropped 10 bases, with 15 bases sitting between them. From germline, CDR1 is MDHEN and CDR2 SYDVKM. The sample taken for sequencing was PBMCs. The source is a middle-aged woman in good health. Some clones in this sample may be carry-over from other donors' samples. The chain uses TRBV28 and TRBJ1-1; D remains ambiguous. The CDR3 is CASSLRPHSGAFF. The CDR3 bases are TGTGCCAGCAGTTTGAGGCCGCATAGTGGAGCTTTCTTT.